This T cell receptor (beta chain) was retrieved from a study of blood T cell repertoires in COVID-19. Background on the study: Both acute and convalescent COVID-19 samples were obtained from the United States, Italy and Spain. T cells, B-cell-depleted T cells, or PBMCs supplied cDNA or gDNA.

V trimming: 0 bases; J trimming: 7 bases; junction bases outside the gene matches: 3. The CDR3 is 15 residues long. CDR1 is SGDLS, CDR2 YYNGEE, per germline. The age range of participants was about 18 to 89 years, with residence in about two dozen US areas. Profiled with immunoSEQ multiplex PCR; TCRdb holds only in-frame clones, not every one. The sample holds roughly 180,000 clones, approximately 80% seen once. V usage is TRBV9 and J usage is TRBJ2-1; TRBD2 agrees at 11 bases. The clonotype comes from an older woman who had recovered from COVID-19. Sequencing was done on a sample of PBMCs or T cells enriched from blood (not recorded which). CDR3: CASSVALAGDNEQFF. In nucleotides, the CDR3 is TGTGCCAGCAGCGTAGCACTAGCGGGAGATAATGAGCAGTTCTTC.